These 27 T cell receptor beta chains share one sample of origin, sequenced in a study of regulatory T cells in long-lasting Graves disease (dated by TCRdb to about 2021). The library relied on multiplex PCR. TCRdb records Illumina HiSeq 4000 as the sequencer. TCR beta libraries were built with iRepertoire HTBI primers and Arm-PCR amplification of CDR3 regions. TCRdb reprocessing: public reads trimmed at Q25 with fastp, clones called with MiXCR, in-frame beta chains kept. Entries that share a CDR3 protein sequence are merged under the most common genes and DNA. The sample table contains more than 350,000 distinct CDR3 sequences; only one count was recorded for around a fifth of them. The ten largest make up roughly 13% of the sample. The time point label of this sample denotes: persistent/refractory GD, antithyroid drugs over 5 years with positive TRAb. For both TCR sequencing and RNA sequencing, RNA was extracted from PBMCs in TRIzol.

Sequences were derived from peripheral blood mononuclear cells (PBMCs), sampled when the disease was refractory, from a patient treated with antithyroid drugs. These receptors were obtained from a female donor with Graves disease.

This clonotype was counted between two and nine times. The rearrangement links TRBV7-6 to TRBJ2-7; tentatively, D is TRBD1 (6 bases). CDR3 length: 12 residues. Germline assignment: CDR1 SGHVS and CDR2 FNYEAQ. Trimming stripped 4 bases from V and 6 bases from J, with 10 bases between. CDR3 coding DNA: TGTGCCAGCAGCTGGGGACACGGCGAGCAGTACTTC. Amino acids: CASSWGHGEQYF.

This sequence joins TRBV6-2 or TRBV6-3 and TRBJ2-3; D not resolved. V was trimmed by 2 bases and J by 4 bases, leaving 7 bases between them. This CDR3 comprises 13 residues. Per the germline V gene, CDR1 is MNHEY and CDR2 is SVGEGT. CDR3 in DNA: TGTGCCAGCAGTTACGCCGAGCCAGATACGCAGTATTTT. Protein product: CASSYAEPDTQYF.

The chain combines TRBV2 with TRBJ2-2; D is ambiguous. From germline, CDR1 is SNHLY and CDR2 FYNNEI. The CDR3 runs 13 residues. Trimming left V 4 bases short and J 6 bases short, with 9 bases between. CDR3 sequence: CASSVDTPGELFF. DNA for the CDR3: TGTGCCAGCAGTGTAGACACCCCCGGGGAGCTGTTTTTT.

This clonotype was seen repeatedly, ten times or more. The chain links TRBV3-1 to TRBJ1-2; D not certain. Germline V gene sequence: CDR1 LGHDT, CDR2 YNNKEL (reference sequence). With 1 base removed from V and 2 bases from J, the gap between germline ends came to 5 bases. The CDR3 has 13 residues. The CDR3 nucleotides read TGTGCCAGCAGCCAAGGGTGGAACTATGGCTACACCTTC. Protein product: CASSQGWNYGYTF.

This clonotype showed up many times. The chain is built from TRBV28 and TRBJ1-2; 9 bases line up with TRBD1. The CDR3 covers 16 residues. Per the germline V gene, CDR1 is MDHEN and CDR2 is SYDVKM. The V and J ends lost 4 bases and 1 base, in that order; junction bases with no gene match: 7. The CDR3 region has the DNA TGTGCCAGCAGTTCCACAGGGGGCCCTGATAACTATGGCTACACCTTC. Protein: CASSSTGGPDNYGYTF.

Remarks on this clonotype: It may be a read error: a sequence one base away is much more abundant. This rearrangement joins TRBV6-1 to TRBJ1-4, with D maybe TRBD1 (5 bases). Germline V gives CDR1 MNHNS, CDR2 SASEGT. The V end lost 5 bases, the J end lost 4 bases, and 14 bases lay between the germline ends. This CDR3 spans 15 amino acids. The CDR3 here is CASSPLGRINEKLFF. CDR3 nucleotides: TGTGCCAGCAGTCCGCTGGGACGGATTAATGAAAAACTGTTTTTT.

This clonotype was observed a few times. The CDR3: CSVVTVGELFF. The CDR3 region has the DNA TGCAGCGTTGTAACAGTCGGGGAGCTGTTTTTT. The chain combines TRBV29-1 with TRBJ2-2; D ambiguous. V gave up 4 bases and J gave up 7 bases, with 7 bases separating them. The CDR3 consists of 11 residues. Per the germline V gene, CDR1 is SQVTM and CDR2 is ANQGSEA.

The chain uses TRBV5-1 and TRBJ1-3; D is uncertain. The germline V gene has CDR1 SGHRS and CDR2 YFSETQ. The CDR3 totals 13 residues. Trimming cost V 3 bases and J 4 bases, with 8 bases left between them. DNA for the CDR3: TGCGCCAGCAGCTCCGAGGAAGGAAACACCATATATTTT. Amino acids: CASSSEEGNTIYF.

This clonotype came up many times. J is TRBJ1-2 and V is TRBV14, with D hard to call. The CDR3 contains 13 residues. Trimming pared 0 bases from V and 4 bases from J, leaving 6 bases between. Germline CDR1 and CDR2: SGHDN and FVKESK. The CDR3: CASSQEGSYGYTF. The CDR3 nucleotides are TGTGCCAGCAGCCAAGAGGGTAGCTATGGCTACACCTTC.

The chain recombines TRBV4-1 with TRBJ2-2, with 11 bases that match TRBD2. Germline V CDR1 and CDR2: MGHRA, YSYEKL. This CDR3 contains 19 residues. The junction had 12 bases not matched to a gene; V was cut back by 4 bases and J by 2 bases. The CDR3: CASSLSGVLAGVNTGELFF. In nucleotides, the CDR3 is TGCGCCAGCAGCCTAAGTGGGGTACTAGCGGGAGTAAACACCGGGGAGCTGTTTTTT.

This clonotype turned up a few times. CDR3 in DNA: TGCGCCAGCAGCTTGGCCATCGGGGATCTTAACTATGGCTACACCTTC. It yields the protein CASSLAIGDLNYGYTF. The chain recombines TRBV5-1 with TRBJ1-2; no clear D. This CDR3 region has 16 residues. Germline loops: CDR1 SGHRS, CDR2 YFSETQ. V shed 0 bases and J shed 1 base, with 13 bases lying between them. Full variable domain (missing parts from reference TRBV5-1 and TRBJ1-2): KAGVTQTPRYLIKTRGQQVTLSCSPISGHRSVSWYQQTPGQGLQFLFEYFSETQRNKGNFPGRFSGRQFSNSRSEMNVSTLELGDSALYLCASSLAIGDLNYGYTFGSGTRLTVV.

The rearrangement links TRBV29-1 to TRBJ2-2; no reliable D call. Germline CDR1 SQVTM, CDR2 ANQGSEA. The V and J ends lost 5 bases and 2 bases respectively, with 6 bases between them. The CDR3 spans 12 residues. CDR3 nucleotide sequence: TGCAGCGTTCAAGGAAACACCGGGGAGCTGTTTTTT. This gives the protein CSVQGNTGELFF.

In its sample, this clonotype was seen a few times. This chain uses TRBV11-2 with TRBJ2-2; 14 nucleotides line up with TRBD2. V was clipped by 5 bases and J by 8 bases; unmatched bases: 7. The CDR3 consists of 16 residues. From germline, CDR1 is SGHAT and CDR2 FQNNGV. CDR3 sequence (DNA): TGTGCCAGCAGCCCGAGACTAGCGGGAGGGCCAGGGGAGCTGTTTTTT. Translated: CASSPRLAGGPGELFF.

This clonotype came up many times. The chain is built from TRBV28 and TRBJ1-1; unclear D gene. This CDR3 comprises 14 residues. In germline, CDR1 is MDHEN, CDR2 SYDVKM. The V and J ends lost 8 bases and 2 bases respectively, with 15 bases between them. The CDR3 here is CASGSVGSNTEAFF. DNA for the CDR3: TGTGCCAGCGGATCCGTGGGGTCAAACACTGAAGCTTTCTTT.

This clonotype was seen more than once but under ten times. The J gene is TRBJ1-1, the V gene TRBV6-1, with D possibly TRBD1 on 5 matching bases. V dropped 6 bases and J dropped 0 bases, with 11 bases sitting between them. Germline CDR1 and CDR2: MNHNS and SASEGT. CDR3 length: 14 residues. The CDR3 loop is CASRLTDMNTEAFF. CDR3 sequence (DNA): TGTGCCAGCAGACTGACAGATATGAACACTGAAGCTTTCTTT.

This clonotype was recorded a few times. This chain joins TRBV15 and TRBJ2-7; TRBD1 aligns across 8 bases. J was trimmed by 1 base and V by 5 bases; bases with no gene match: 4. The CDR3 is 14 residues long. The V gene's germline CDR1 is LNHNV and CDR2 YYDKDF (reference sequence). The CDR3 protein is CATSVWTGSYEQYF. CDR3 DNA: TGTGCCACCAGCGTTTGGACAGGGTCCTACGAGCAGTACTTC.

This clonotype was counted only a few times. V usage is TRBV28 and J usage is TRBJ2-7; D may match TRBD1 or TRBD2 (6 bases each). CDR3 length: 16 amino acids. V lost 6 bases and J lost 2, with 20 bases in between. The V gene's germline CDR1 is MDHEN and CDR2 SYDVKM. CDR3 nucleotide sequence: TGTGCCAGCAGGTCACAGGGTTTGGAGCGGGCCTACGAGCAGTACTTC. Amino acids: CASRSQGLERAYEQYF.

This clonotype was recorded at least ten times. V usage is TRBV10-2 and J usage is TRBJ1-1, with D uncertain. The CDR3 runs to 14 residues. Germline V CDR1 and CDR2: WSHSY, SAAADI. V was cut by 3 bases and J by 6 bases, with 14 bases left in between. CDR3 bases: TGCGCCAGCAGTGATACCGTGGGCACCGCTGAAGCTTTCTTT. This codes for CASSDTVGTAEAFF.

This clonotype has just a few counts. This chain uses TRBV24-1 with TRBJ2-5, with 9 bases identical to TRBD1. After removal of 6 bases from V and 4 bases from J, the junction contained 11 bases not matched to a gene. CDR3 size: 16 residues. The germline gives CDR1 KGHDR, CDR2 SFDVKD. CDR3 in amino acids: CATSIRTGGFGETQYF. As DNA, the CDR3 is TGTGCCACCAGTATACGCACAGGGGGCTTTGGAGAGACCCAGTACTTC.

The CDR3 nucleotides read TGTGCCAGCAGCTCGGGCGTCTCTGGAAACACCATATATTTT. Amino acids: CASSSGVSGNTIYF. The chain links TRBV7-9 to TRBJ1-3; D not certain. From germline, CDR1 is SEHNR and CDR2 FQNEAQ (reference sequence). The V and J ends lost 4 bases and 0 bases respectively, with 7 bases between them. This CDR3 has 14 residues. The full variable domain, completed using reference TRBV7-9 and TRBJ1-3, is DTGVSQNPRHKITKRGQNVTFRCDPISEHNRLYWYRQTLGQGPEFLTYFQNEAQLEKSRLLSDRFSAERPKGSFSTLEIQRTEQGDSAMYLCASSSGVSGNTIYFGEGSWLTVV.

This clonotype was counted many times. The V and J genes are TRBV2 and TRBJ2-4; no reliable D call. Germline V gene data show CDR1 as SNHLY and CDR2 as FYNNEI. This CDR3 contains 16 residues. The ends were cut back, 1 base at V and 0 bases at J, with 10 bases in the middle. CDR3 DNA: TGTGCCAGCAGTGAAGAGTTCCCGGGAGCCAAAAACATTCAGTACTTC. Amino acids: CASSEEFPGAKNIQYF.

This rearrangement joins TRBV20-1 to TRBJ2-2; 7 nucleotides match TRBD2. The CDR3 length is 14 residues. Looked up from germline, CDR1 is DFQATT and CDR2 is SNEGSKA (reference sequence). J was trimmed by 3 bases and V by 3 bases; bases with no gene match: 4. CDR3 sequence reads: CSARGGSHTGELFF. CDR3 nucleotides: TGCAGTGCTAGGGGCGGGAGTCACACCGGGGAGCTGTTTTTT.

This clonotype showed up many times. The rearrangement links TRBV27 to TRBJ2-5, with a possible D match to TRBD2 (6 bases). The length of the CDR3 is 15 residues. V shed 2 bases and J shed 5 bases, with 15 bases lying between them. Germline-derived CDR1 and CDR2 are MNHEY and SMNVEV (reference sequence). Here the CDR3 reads CASSLMSGARETQYF. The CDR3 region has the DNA TGTGCCAGCAGTTTAATGTCGGGAGCTAGGGAGACCCAGTACTTC.

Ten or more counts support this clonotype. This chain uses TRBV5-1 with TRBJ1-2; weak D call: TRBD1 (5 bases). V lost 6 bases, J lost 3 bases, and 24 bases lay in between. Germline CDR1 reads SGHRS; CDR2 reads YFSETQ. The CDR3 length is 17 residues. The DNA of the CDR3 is TGCGCCAGCACCCCCACTAGCCTCTCTGGGGCATACTATGGCTACACCTTC. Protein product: CASTPTSLSGAYYGYTF.

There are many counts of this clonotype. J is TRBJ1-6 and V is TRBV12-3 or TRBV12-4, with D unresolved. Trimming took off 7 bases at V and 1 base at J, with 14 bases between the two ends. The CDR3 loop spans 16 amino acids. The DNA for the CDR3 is TGTGCCAGCACCGAGTCGGGAGTGTCCTATAATTCACCCCTCCACTTT. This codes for CASTESGVSYNSPLHF.

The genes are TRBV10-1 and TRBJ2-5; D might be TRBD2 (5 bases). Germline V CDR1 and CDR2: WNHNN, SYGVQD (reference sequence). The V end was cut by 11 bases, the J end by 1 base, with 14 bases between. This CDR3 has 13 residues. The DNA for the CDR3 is TGCGCCGGTCTTCTTCGGGGCCAAGAGACCCAGTACTTC. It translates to CAGLLRGQETQYF.

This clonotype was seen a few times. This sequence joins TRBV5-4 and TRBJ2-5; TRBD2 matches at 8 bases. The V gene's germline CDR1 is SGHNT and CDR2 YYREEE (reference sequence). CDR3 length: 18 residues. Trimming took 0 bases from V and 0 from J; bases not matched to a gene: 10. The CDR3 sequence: CASSLDLAGFAYQETQYF. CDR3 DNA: TGTGCCAGCAGCTTGGATCTAGCGGGCTTCGCGTACCAAGAGACCCAGTACTTC.